This record covers a single T cell receptor beta chain. This specimen belongs to a study of CD8 T cells in Susac syndrome. With random hexamers, roughly 0.45 to 1 ug RNA was reverse transcribed. TCRdb re-called the immunoSEQ multiplex PCR reads through MiXCR, storing one row per CDR3 protein. The sample shows 75,000 to 95,000 distinct CDR3 sequences, 95% to 97% of them seen only once. Germline V CDR1 and CDR2: LNHDA, SQIVND (reference sequence). V was clipped by 6 bases and J by 3 bases; unmatched bases: 8. This CDR3 is built from 14 residues. This clonotype was obtained from a human donor with Susac syndrome. Input material: CD8+ T cells from PBMCs. This chain joins TRBV19 and TRBJ2-7; 7 positions agree with TRBD2. CDR3 in amino acids: CASSAGPGGYEQYF. CDR3 DNA sequence: TGTGCCAGTAGCGCTGGGCCGGGGGGCTACGAGCAGTACTTC.